This is a list of T cell receptor beta chains from one sample in a study of T cell changes during pregnancy in multiple sclerosis. Some clones are missing from TCRdb's copy, which holds only in-frame ones; the method was immunoSEQ multiplex PCR. The table lists 40,000 or so clones, more than 85% of them singletons, with 5% to 6% in the top ten. The sample in question was CD8+ T cells from peripheral blood mononuclear cells, obtained in the third trimester of pregnancy. The receptor set was obtained from a female donor with multiple sclerosis, enrolled in a pregnancy study. Both conserved end residues are part of each CDR3. The D gene is left open where the match is weak. Clone size is shown for a subset of rows, as once, few, many or a class of expanded clone.

>15|TRBJ2-7|-|TRBV6-6|-
TGTGCCAGCAGTTATGCCTTCGGGGAGCCCTACGAGCAGTACTTC
CASSYAFGEPYEQYF
>15|TRBJ2-1|-|TRBV5-1|TRBD1
TGCGCCAGCAGCGACCGAACAGACAGGGGAAATGAGCAGTTCTTC
CASSDRTDRGNEQFF
>15|TRBJ2-7|-|TRBV9|TRBD2
TGTGCCAGCAGCGTAGGAGGGACTAGTCTCTACGAGCAGTACTTC
CASSVGGTSLYEQYF
>14|TRBJ1-2|-|TRBV5-6|TRBD1
TGTGCCAGCAGCTTGGGGGACAGGATTCATGGCTACACCTTC
CASSLGDRIHGYTF
>17|TRBJ2-7|-|TRBV9|-
TGTGCCAGCAGCGTAGTTGTTTCGTGGAGGACTTTCTACGAGCAGTACTTC
CASSVVVSWRTFYEQYF
>14|TRBJ2-7|-|TRBV2|-
TGTGCCAGCAGCGCCGGACTGACGATCTACGAGCAGTACTTC
CASSAGLTIYEQYF
>14|TRBJ2-3|-|TRBV13|-
TGTGCCAGCAGCTTAGGACAGGGCGCAGATACGCAGTATTTT
CASSLGQGADTQYF
>15|TRBJ2-7|-|TRBV19|TRBD1
TGTGCCAGTAGTTCACCGGGACAGGGGGTCAACGAGCAGTACTTC
CASSSPGQGVNEQYF
>13|TRBJ2-2|-|TRBV6-4|-
TGTGCCAGCAGAGCTAAGAACACCGGGGAGCTGTTTTTT
CASRAKNTGELFF
>16|TRBJ1-2|-|TRBV18|TRBD1
TGTGCCAGCTCACCCCGGCAGGGGGAAAAAGTCTTGGGCTACACCTTC
CASSPRQGEKVLGYTF
>16|TRBJ2-4|medium-sized|TRBV4-3|TRBD1
TGCGCCAGCAGCCAAGATCCAGGACAGGGGTCAAACATTCAGTACTTC
CASSQDPGQGSNIQYF
>13|TRBJ2-3|-|TRBV11-2|-
TGTGCCAGCAGCTTAATAGCAATCGATACGCAGTATTTT
CASSLIAIDTQYF
>15|TRBJ2-1|-|TRBV5-1|TRBD2
TGCGCCAGCAGCTTAATAGCGGGAGGTCAAAATGAGCAGTTCTTC
CASSLIAGGQNEQFF
>16|TRBJ2-5|-|TRBV6-5|TRBD2
TGTGCCAGCAGTTACGGGCTAGCGGGAGGGTTAGAGACCCAGTACTTC
CASSYGLAGGLETQYF
>13|TRBJ1-2|-|TRBV7-3|-
TGTGCCAGCAGCTCCGGCGGAGCTAGAGGCTACACCTTC
CASSSGGARGYTF
>13|TRBJ1-1|once|TRBV6-4|-
TGTGCCAGCAGATCGGGCGGAGGGACTGAAGCTTTCTTT
CASRSGGGTEAFF
>16|TRBJ1-3|-|TRBV6-5|TRBD1
TGTGCCAGCAGTTACATCGCAGGGGGTTCTGGAAACACCATATATTTT
CASSYIAGGSGNTIYF
>15|TRBJ2-5|-|TRBV27|-
TGTGCCAGCAGTTTCTTTTGGGGGGATCAAGAGACCCAGTACTTC
CASSFFWGDQETQYF
>15|TRBJ1-2|-|TRBV10-3|TRBD1
TGTGCCATCAGTGCTGGACAGGGGGGGGTTAGGGGCTACACCTTC
CAISAGQGGVRGYTF
>14|TRBJ2-7|-|TRBV4-3|TRBD1
TGCGCCAGCAGCCACAGACAGGGCTCCTACGAGCAGTACTTC
CASSHRQGSYEQYF
>15|TRBJ2-1|once|TRBV10-1|TRBD1
TGCGCCAGCAGTATAGGACAGGGAAAGGACAATGAGCAGTTCTTC
CASSIGQGKDNEQFF
>14|TRBJ1-4|-|TRBV7-9|TRBD1
TGTGCCAGCAGCTTAGGGGGACAGTATGAAAAACTGTTTTTT
CASSLGGQYEKLFF
>14|TRBJ2-7|-|TRBV27|-
TGTGCCAGCAGTTTAAGTCAGGGGACCTACGAGCAGTACTTC
CASSLSQGTYEQYF
>13|TRBJ1-5|-|TRBV19|TRBD1
TGTGCCAGTAGTACGACAGGGTTTCAGCCCCAGCATTTT
CASSTTGFQPQHF
>14|TRBJ1-4|-|TRBV27|-
TGTGCCAGCAGTTTGGGGCAGGGAGGCGAAAAACTGTTTTTT
CASSLGQGGEKLFF
>15|TRBJ2-3|-|TRBV30|TRBD2
TGTGCCTGGAGGCCAGACAGGGGGGAGACTAGCGGGAAGGATTTT
CAWRPDRGETSGKDF
>17|TRBJ2-1|-|TRBV19|TRBD2
TGTGCCAGTAGCCGAATCGGTGAGACTAGCGCTTACAATGAGCAGTTCTTC
CASSRIGETSAYNEQFF
>15|TRBJ2-2|-|TRBV27|TRBD2
TGTGCCAGCAGTCATGCGGGAGGAGGGACCGGGGAGCTGTTTTTT
CASSHAGGGTGELFF
>15|TRBJ2-4|-|TRBV9|-
TGTGCCAGCAGCGTAGGCGGTATAGCCAAAAACATTCAGTACTTC
CASSVGGIAKNIQYF